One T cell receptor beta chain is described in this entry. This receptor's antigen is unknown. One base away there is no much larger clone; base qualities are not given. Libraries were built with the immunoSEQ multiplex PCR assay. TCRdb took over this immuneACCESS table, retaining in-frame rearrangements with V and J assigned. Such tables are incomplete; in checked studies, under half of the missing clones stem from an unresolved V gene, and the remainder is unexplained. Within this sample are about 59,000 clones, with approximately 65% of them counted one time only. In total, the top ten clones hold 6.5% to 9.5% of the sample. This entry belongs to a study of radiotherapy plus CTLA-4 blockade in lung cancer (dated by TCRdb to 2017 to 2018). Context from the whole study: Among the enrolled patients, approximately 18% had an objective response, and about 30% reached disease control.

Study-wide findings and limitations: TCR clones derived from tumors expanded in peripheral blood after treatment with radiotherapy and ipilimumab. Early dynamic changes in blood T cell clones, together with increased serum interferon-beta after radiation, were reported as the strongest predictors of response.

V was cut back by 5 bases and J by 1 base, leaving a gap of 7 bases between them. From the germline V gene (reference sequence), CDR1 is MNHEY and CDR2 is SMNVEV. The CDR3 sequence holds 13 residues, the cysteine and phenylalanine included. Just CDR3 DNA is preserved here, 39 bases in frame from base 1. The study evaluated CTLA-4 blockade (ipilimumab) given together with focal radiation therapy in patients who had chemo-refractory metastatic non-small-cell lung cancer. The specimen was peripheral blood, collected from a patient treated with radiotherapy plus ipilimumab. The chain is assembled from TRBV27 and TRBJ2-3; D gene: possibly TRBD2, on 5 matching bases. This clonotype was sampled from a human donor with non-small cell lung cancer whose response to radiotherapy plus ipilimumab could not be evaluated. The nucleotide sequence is TGTGCCAGCAGTACCGGGGGCACAGATACGCAGTATTTT. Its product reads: CASSTGGTDTQYF.